The following is a T cell receptor (beta chain) sequence with its context. The table came from immunoSEQ multiplex PCR; TCRdb's copy has only in-frame clones and leaves some out. The sample records about 220,000 clones, roughly 94% being singletons. The entry originates in a study of control samples from healthy donors and cancer patients. Trimming shortened V by 5 bases and J by 5 bases, and 18 bases separated the two germline ends. Germline loops: CDR1 SGHAT, CDR2 FQDESV (reference sequence). The CDR3 contains 15 residues. This TCR was sampled from a man over 45 in good health. Sequencing was performed on blood. V usage is TRBV11-1 and J usage is TRBJ2-5; TRBD1 might be the D (6 bases). The CDR3 here is CASSTRQAEVETQYF. CDR3 coding DNA: TGTGCCAGCAGCACCCGACAGGCAGAGGTGGAGACCCAGTACTTC.